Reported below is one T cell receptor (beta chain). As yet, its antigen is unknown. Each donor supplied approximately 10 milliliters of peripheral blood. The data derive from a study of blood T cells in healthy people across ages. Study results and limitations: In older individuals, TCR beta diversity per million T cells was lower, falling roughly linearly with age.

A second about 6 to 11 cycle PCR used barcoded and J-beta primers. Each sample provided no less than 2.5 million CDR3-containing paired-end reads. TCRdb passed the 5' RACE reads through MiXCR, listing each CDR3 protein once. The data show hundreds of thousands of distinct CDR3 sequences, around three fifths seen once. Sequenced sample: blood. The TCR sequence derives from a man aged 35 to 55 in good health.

CDR3 amino acids: CASSAGDRARWAFF. CDR3 sequence (DNA): TGTGCCAGCAGTGCCGGGGACAGGGCTAGGTGGGCTTTCTTT. The V gene is TRBV28, the J gene TRBJ1-1, with 9 nucleotides matching TRBD1. The junction had 12 bases not matched to a gene; V was cut back by 5 bases and J by 11 bases. Per the germline V gene, CDR1 is MDHEN and CDR2 is SYDVKM. The length of the CDR3 is 14 residues.